This T cell receptor (beta chain) was sequenced in a study of identical twins. This clonotype was picked up a small number of times. The CDR3 covers 11 residues. Trimming removed 1 base from V and 5 bases from J, with 5 bases in between. CDR1 is DFQATT and CDR2 is SNEGSKA in the germline V gene (reference sequence). Addition of a universal primer site occurred through template switching, and cDNA carried unique molecular identifiers. Using its own MiXCR run on the 5' RACE reads, TCRdb lists one record per CDR3 protein. The sample comprises about 730,000 distinct CDR3 sequences, around 20% of which are singletons, and 4% to 5.5% rests with the top ten. These data also formed part of another study, on T cells expressing NK-cell markers. That paper states: Of the CD8+ T cell pool in roughly six donors, about 1.0-7.0% was accounted for by dominant NKG2C+ clonotypes. A handful of donors showed these clonotypes also leading the CD3+CD56-NKG2C+ fraction. The study did not resolve the HCMV specificity of expanded NKG2C+ T cell clones.

This rearrangement joins TRBV20-1 to TRBJ2-5; D gene ambiguous. The sample taken for sequencing was PBMCs. This receptor was obtained from a woman between 18 and 30 years old in good health. The CDR3 DNA reads TGCAGTGCTAGAGGAGTGGAGACCCAGTACTTC. This codes for CSARGVETQYF.